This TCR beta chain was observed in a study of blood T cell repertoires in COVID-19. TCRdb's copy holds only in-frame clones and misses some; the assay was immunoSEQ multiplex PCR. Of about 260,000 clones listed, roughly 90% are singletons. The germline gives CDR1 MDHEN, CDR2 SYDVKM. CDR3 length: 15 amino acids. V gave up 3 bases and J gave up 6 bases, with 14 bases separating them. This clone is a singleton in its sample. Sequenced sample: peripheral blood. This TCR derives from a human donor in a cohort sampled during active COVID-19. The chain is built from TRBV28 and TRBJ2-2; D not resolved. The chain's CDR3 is CASSFLEIPPGELFF. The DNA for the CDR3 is TGTGCCAGCAGTTTTCTGGAGATCCCCCCCGGGGAGCTGTTTTTT.